What follows describes a single TCR beta chain. Its antigen is currently unknown. This specimen comes from a study of regulatory T cells in long-lasting Graves disease. Background on the study: Antithyroid drug exposure in newly diagnosed Graves' patients had lasted under 3 months. Study-wide points: Accuracy might have suffered from few samples.

Arm-PCR with iRepertoire HTBI primers amplified the CDR3 regions for these TCR beta libraries. Each CDR3 protein gets one entry after TCRdb re-called the multiplex PCR reads with MiXCR. The table lists hundreds of thousands of distinct CDR3 sequences, about 16% of them singletons. Regarding time point: newly diagnosed GD, antithyroid drugs for less than 3 months. Construction of the TCR library relied on RNA isolated from PBMCs. This CDR3 has 16 amino acids. The germline V gene encodes CDR1 SEHNR and CDR2 FQNEAQ (reference sequence). After removal of 5 bases from V and 1 base from J, the junction contained 8 bases not matched to a gene. These data also formed part of another study, on T cells in Graves' hyperthyroidism and ophthalmopathy. That source reports: Patients with uncontrolled infections, other autoimmune diseases, pregnancy or lactation were excluded.

The source of this sequence is a woman aged 40 to 65 with Graves disease. The rearrangement joins TRBV7-9 to TRBJ1-1, with 9 nucleotides matching TRBD1. The sequences come from peripheral blood mononuclear cells (PBMCs), collected at new diagnosis, from a patient treated with antithyroid drugs. CDR3 nucleotide sequence: TGTGCCAGCAGCGTACAGGGGGCTCTCCCGAACACTGAAGCTTTCTTT. This codes for CASSVQGALPNTEAFF.